The next 32 T cell receptor beta chains were all read from a single sample in a study of blood T cells in healthy people across ages. For the second PCR, which ran for about 7 to 11 cycles, a sample-barcoded 5' primer and a J-beta primer mix were used. Using its own MiXCR run on the 5' RACE reads, TCRdb lists one record per CDR3 protein. The table has roughly 1,800,000 distinct CDR3 sequences, approximately 50% seen once. What was sequenced was blood. Source of these receptors: a woman in her thirties or forties in good health.

The table lists this clonotype with a few counts. The J gene is TRBJ2-1, the V gene TRBV13; TRBD1 agrees at 9 bases. Germline-derived CDR1 and CDR2 are PRHDT and FYEKMQ (reference sequence). V trimming: 3 bases; J trimming: 6 bases; junction bases outside the gene matches: 6. There are 15 residues in the CDR3. CDR3 nucleotide sequence: TGTGCCAGCAGCTTTCCGTCGACAGGGGGCAATGAGCAGTTCTTC. It yields the protein CASSFPSTGGNEQFF.

The sample holds a few counts of this clonotype. The chain is built from TRBV20-1 and TRBJ2-3; D is uncertain. The CDR3 spans 14 residues. The V end lost 3 bases, the J end lost 1 base, and 11 bases lay between the germline ends. In germline, CDR1 is DFQATT, CDR2 SNEGSKA (reference sequence). The CDR3 loop is CSASVGGRTDTQYF. For the CDR3, the DNA is TGCAGTGCTAGTGTAGGTGGGCGCACAGATACGCAGTATTTT.

The V call is TRBV27, the J call TRBJ1-5; 11 nucleotides agree with TRBD1. The junction had 11 bases not matched to a gene; V was cut back by 4 bases and J by 6 bases. The CDR3 sequence is 17 residues long. Germline CDR1 reads MNHEY; CDR2 reads SMNVEV (reference sequence). Here the CDR3 reads CASSSRWTGGYSQPQHF. The CDR3 nucleotides are TGTGCCAGCAGTTCTAGATGGACAGGGGGCTACAGTCAGCCCCAGCATTTT.

The V call is TRBV7-3, the J call TRBJ2-3, with D unclear. Trimming shortened V by 2 bases and J by 2 bases, and 14 bases separated the two germline ends. CDR1 SGHTA and CDR2 FQGTGA come from the germline V gene. The CDR3 sequence is 16 residues long. In DNA form, the CDR3 reads TGTGCCAGCAGCTTATATACAACTACTGCCACAGATACGCAGTATTTT. Residues: CASSLYTTTATDTQYF. Full variable domain (outside the CDR3, taken from reference TRBV7-3 and TRBJ2-3): GAGVSQTPSNKVTEKGKYVELRCDPISGHTALYWYRQSLGQGPEFLIYFQGTGAADDSGLPNDRFFAVRPEGSVSTLKIQRTERGDSAVYLCASSLYTTTATDTQYFGPGTRLTVL.

This clonotype was picked up a small number of times. The V and J genes are TRBV6-1 and TRBJ2-4; 8 bases match TRBD1. This CDR3 is 13 amino acids long. The V segment lost 4 bases and the J segment 13 bases; nucleotides outside the gene matches: 9. The germline gives CDR1 MNHNS, CDR2 SASEGT. The CDR3 protein is CASSADRGREQYF. CDR3 nucleotides: TGTGCCAGCAGTGCCGACAGGGGACGGGAGCAGTACTTC.

This clonotype showed up just a few times. The rearrangement links TRBV2 to TRBJ1-2; D is uncertain. Trimming removed 10 bases from V and 8 bases from J, with 20 bases in between. Germline CDR1 SNHLY, CDR2 FYNNEI. The CDR3 is 13 amino acids. DNA for the CDR3: TGTGCCAACCAGAAAGGCTCTGACGGGGGCTACACCTTC. Translation: CANQKGSDGGYTF.

This chain uses TRBV5-5 with TRBJ1-2, with D tentatively TRBD1 (5 bases). Germline V lookup: CDR1 SGHKS, CDR2 YYEKEE (reference sequence). The CDR3 is made up of 11 amino acids. Trimming took 2 bases from V and 8 from J, leaving 7 bases between them. This CDR3 is CASSFRVGYTF. DNA for the CDR3: TGTGCCAGCAGCTTCAGGGTCGGCTACACCTTC.

In the case of this clonotype: A much larger clone is a single base away; this may be a read error. The V and J genes are TRBV27 and TRBJ2-1, with 11 bases fitting TRBD2. This CDR3 contains 19 residues. From germline, CDR1 is MNHEY and CDR2 SMNVEV (reference sequence). With 5 bases clipped from V and 2 bases from J, the junction kept 14 bases outside the gene matches. CDR3 loop: CASSISGGAGFGPYNEQFF. Written as DNA, the CDR3 is TGTGCCAGCAGTATTAGCGGGGGGGCAGGGTTTGGGCCCTACAATGAGCAGTTCTTC.

The chain uses TRBV3-1 and TRBJ1-2, with 7 bases that match TRBD1. The germline V gene encodes CDR1 LGHDT and CDR2 YNNKEL (reference sequence). The CDR3 is 13 amino acids. Losses at the gene ends were 2 bases for V and 8 bases for J; bases not matched to a gene: 5. CDR3 sequence: CASSQPQGVGYTF. The DNA of the CDR3 is TGTGCCAGCAGCCAACCGCAGGGGGTCGGCTACACCTTC.

The chain combines TRBV6-2 or TRBV6-3 with TRBJ1-2; D is unclear. This CDR3 contains 15 residues. Germline V gene data show CDR1 as MNHEY and CDR2 as SVGEGT. Trimming took 0 bases from V and 6 from J, leaving 14 bases between them. The CDR3 here is CASSYSDWVYDGYTF. The CDR3 DNA is TGTGCCAGCAGTTACTCCGATTGGGTCTATGATGGCTACACCTTC.

This clonotype was counted a few times. The rearrangement joins TRBV11-2 to TRBJ1-2; TRBD1 matches at 10 bases. The CDR3 loop spans 14 amino acids. Looked up from germline, CDR1 is SGHAT and CDR2 is FQNNGV. J was trimmed by 4 bases and V by 6 bases; bases with no gene match: 5. CDR3 sequence: CASSPDRGGYGYTF. The CDR3 DNA reads as TGTGCCAGCAGTCCGGACAGGGGGGGCTATGGCTACACCTTC.

This rearrangement joins TRBV12-3 or TRBV12-4 to TRBJ2-7; unclear D gene. This CDR3 spans 16 amino acids. Trimming removed 9 bases at V and 2 bases at J, with 23 bases between. The chain's CDR3 is CASSTVRQAETYEQYF. The CDR3 coding sequence is TGTGCCAGTAGCACCGTGCGGCAGGCCGAAACCTACGAGCAGTACTTC.

The chain recombines TRBV5-1 with TRBJ2-1, with 8 nucleotides matching TRBD1. The V segment lost 1 base and the J segment 4 bases; nucleotides outside the gene matches: 4. This CDR3 contains 15 residues. CDR1 is SGHRS and CDR2 is YFSETQ in the germline V gene. The CDR3 sequence: CASSLLTGAYNEQFF. The CDR3 bases are TGCGCCAGCAGCTTGTTGACAGGGGCTTACAATGAGCAGTTCTTC.

This clonotype showed up just a few times. The rearrangement joins TRBV15 to TRBJ2-7; D may be TRBD1 (6 bases). The germline gives CDR1 LNHNV, CDR2 YYDKDF (reference sequence). The CDR3 extends over 13 amino acids. V lost 5 bases to trimming and J lost 3 bases, with 11 bases between them. The DNA of the CDR3 is TGTGCCACCAGCGCCGGGACAAACTACGAGCAGTACTTC. This translates into CATSAGTNYEQYF.

This sequence joins TRBV29-1 and TRBJ2-3; 7 bases match TRBD1. The CDR3 extends over 16 amino acids. V gave up 5 bases and J gave up 4 bases; unmatched junction bases: 15. Germline-derived CDR1 and CDR2 are SQVTM and ANQGSEA. DNA of the CDR3: TGCAGCGTTCGTGAAGGGGGCATAATGATGGCAGATACGCAGTATTTT. Residues: CSVREGGIMMADTQYF.

The V and J genes are TRBV24-1 and TRBJ2-5; the match to TRBD1 covers 8 bases. The CDR3 spans 14 residues. From germline, CDR1 is KGHDR and CDR2 SFDVKD. The V segment lost 3 bases and the J segment 4 bases; nucleotides outside the gene matches: 3. CDR3 amino acids: CATSDDRGGETQYF. CDR3 DNA sequence: TGTGCCACCAGTGATGACAGGGGTGGAGAGACCCAGTACTTC.

This clonotype was counted between two and nine times. The V and J genes are TRBV5-1 and TRBJ2-6; D is uncertain. Germline CDR1 reads SGHRS; CDR2 reads YFSETQ. V gave up 0 bases and J gave up 4 bases, with 8 bases separating them. The CDR3 has 15 amino acids. CDR3 bases: TGCGCCAGCAGCTTGGGGAAGGGAGGGGCCAACGTCCTGACTTTC. Its translation: CASSLGKGGANVLTF.

The chain combines TRBV10-3 with TRBJ1-5; TRBD1 is a possible D gene (5 bases). The ends were cut back, 5 bases at V and 3 bases at J, with 8 bases in the middle. Germline V gene data show CDR1 as ENHRY and CDR2 as SYGVKD. The CDR3 contains 13 residues. CDR3 in amino acids: CAISQGSNQPQHF. DNA for the CDR3: TGTGCCATCAGTCAGGGTTCCAATCAGCCCCAGCATTTT.

The chain uses TRBV9 and TRBJ2-3, with D perhaps matching TRBD1 or TRBD2 (6 bases each). Germline CDR1 SGDLS, CDR2 YYNGEE. The CDR3 consists of 17 residues. V shed 0 bases and J shed 1 base, with 15 bases lying between them. The CDR3 coding sequence is TGTGCCAGCAGCGTAGTTCTGGGGGGCTATGGCACAGATACGCAGTATTTT. Translation: CASSVVLGGYGTDTQYF.

This chain links TRBV6-2 or TRBV6-3 with TRBJ1-5; tentatively, D is TRBD1 (5 bases). This CDR3 has 16 residues. The germline V and J ends were trimmed by 8 bases and 5 bases, with 22 bases remaining between them. Germline values: CDR1 MNHEY, CDR2 SVGEGT. CDR3 region: CASGRFQGRGDQPQHF. The CDR3 DNA follows: TGTGCCAGCGGCAGATTTCAGGGAAGGGGAGATCAGCCCCAGCATTTT.

This clonotype has more than one count but fewer than ten. The rearrangement joins TRBV15 to TRBJ2-7, with D perhaps TRBD2 (5 bases). CDR1 is LNHNV and CDR2 is YYDKDF in the germline V gene (reference sequence). V was trimmed by 2 bases and J by 0 bases, leaving 8 bases between them. The CDR3 is made up of 14 amino acids. The CDR3 region is CATSRSGLSYEQYF. In DNA, the CDR3 is TGTGCCACCAGCAGATCTGGACTCTCCTACGAGCAGTACTTC.

J is TRBJ2-1 and V is TRBV24-1, with TRBD2 matching 7 bases. The DNA end is more similar to TRBJ2-7, so the J call may be wrong. Germline assignment: CDR1 KGHDR and CDR2 SFDVKD. This CDR3 has 16 residues. The CDR3 DNA reads as TGTGCCACCAGTGATTTTGCTTTGGGGGGGGGTAATGAGCAGTACTTC. Amino acid sequence: CATSDFALGGGNEQYF.

This sequence joins TRBV7-2 and TRBJ2-3; 16 positions agree with TRBD2. From germline, CDR1 is SGHTA and CDR2 FQGNSA. Trimming took 2 bases from V and 4 from J; bases not matched to a gene: 6. The CDR3 contains 18 residues. CDR3 residues: CASSLYPGLAGGPDTQYF. The CDR3 DNA follows: TGTGCCAGCAGCTTATACCCGGGACTAGCGGGGGGGCCAGATACGCAGTATTTT.

This clonotype has a handful of counts. The chain couples TRBV28 to TRBJ2-3; D unclear. The CDR3 is 15 residues long. The ends were cut back, 8 bases at V and 1 base at J, with 16 bases in the middle. Germline lookup yields CDR1 MDHEN and CDR2 SYDVKM. The CDR3 sequence is CASGPFVAGTDTQYF. CDR3 in DNA: TGTGCCAGCGGGCCATTTGTGGCTGGCACAGATACGCAGTATTTT.

This rearrangement joins TRBV7-2 to TRBJ2-5; 8 bases are a match to TRBD2. The CDR3 contains 17 residues. Germline-derived CDR1 and CDR2 are SGHTA and FQGNSA. The V segment lost 0 bases and the J segment 11 bases; nucleotides outside the gene matches: 17. The CDR3 DNA reads as TGTGCCAGCAGCTTAGCCATTTCGGGGGGGGGCTACAATGAGCAGTACTTC. Its translation is CASSLAISGGGYNEQYF. Variable domain in full (rest from reference TRBV7-2 and TRBJ2-5): GAGVSQSPSNKVTEKGKDVELRCDPISGHTALYWYRQSLGQGLEFLIYFQGNSAPDKSGLPSDRFSAERTGGSVSTLTIQRTQQEDSAVYLCASSLAISGGGYNEQYFGPGTRLLVL.

This clonotype was seen only a few times. V is TRBV15 and J is TRBJ2-1; no firm D call. Trimming removed 3 bases at V and 5 bases at J, with 17 bases between. The germline V gene encodes CDR1 LNHNV and CDR2 YYDKDF (reference sequence). The CDR3 runs to 16 residues. The CDR3 DNA reads as TGTGCCACCAGCAGGTACCTGGACCCACCCGACAATGAGCAGTTCTTC. Its protein is CATSRYLDPPDNEQFF.

This chain connects TRBV7-2 to TRBJ2-1; D is possibly TRBD1 (6 bases). The CDR3 spans 17 residues. Per germline, CDR1 SGHTA and CDR2 FQGNSA. V lost 2 bases to trimming and J lost 5 bases, with 19 bases between them. CDR3 amino acids: CASSLRLFRTANNEQFF. CDR3 DNA: TGTGCCAGCAGCTTAAGACTCTTTAGGACAGCTAACAATGAGCAGTTCTTC.

A few counts support this clonotype. The CDR3 nucleotides are TGCGCCAGCAGCCAGGAAATGACAGCGAACTATGGCTACACCTTC. Residues: CASSQEMTANYGYTF. This rearrangement joins TRBV4-3 to TRBJ1-2; the D gene is possibly TRBD1 (5 bases). Trimming cost V 3 bases and J 2 bases, with 13 bases left between them. CDR3 length: 15 residues. The germline gives CDR1 LGHNA, CDR2 YSLEER.

The chain links TRBV4-1 to TRBJ2-1; D possibly corresponds to TRBD2 (5 bases). Germline lookup yields CDR1 MGHRA and CDR2 YSYEKL. CDR3 length: 15 amino acids. Between the trimmed V and J ends, which lost 1 base and 6 bases, there was a span of 13 bases. This chain's CDR3 is CASSQALAAPNEQFF. Written as DNA, the CDR3 is TGCGCCAGCAGCCAAGCGCTAGCTGCACCCAATGAGCAGTTCTTC.

The chain joins TRBV5-1 to TRBJ2-5, with D perhaps TRBD2 (5 bases). Germline V lookup: CDR1 SGHRS, CDR2 YFSETQ. This CDR3 comprises 14 residues. The ends were cut back, 1 base at V and 4 bases at J, with 11 bases in the middle. In nucleotides, the CDR3 is TGCGCCAGCAGCTTGTATGGGAGTAGAGAGACCCAGTACTTC. Protein product: CASSLYGSRETQYF.

The rearrangement joins TRBV2 to TRBJ1-6; D might be TRBD1 (6 bases). CDR1 and CDR2 from the germline V gene are SNHLY and FYNNEI. V gave up 8 bases and J gave up 9 bases, with 11 bases separating them. This CDR3 has 12 residues. The CDR3 spells CASGQIGSPLHF. The CDR3 DNA follows: TGTGCCAGCGGACAGATAGGTTCACCCCTCCACTTT.

V and J are TRBV5-1 and TRBJ2-1; 9 bases agree with TRBD2. Per the germline V gene, CDR1 is SGHRS and CDR2 is YFSETQ. Trimming took 0 bases from V and 4 from J; bases not matched to a gene: 5. The CDR3 has 16 amino acids. The CDR3 DNA reads TGCGCCAGCAGCTTGGATCCTAGCGGGGAGTACAATGAGCAGTTCTTC. Amino acids: CASSLDPSGEYNEQFF.